This TCR beta chain was recovered during a study of cytomegalovirus exposure and HLA in healthy donors. Study conclusions and caveats: Associated with cytomegalovirus, according to the listing, were approximately 160 TCR beta chains. For most TCR beta V segments, an earlier analysis put the productive rate at about 87% or about 30% of the time. In vitro data verified a few CMV-associated chains as specific for CMV antigens.

Germline V gives CDR1 MNHNS, CDR2 SASEGT. The CDR3 runs 13 residues. V dropped 11 bases and J dropped 2 bases, with 15 bases sitting between them. The PCR contained 60 Vbeta and 13 Jbeta primers. Produced via immunoSEQ multiplex PCR; TCRdb's table is partial and in-frame only. The sample includes about 140,000 clones, about 78% seen only once; the top ten take 3.9%. Comment on this clone: Its antigen is not known.

The receptor's source is a man between 18 and 35 years old in good health and CMV-seronegative. Sequencing input: PBMCs. V gene TRBV6-1 combines with J gene TRBJ1-2; no clear D gene. CDR3 bases: TGTGCCCTGCGCCTCCCGGGGAACTATGGCTACACCTTC. It translates to CALRLPGNYGYTF.